Below are 6 T cell receptor beta chains sequenced from a single sample in a study of blood T cell repertoires in COVID-19. Sequencing used immunoSEQ multiplex PCR; TCRdb keeps in-frame clones, though not all of them. The sample shows about 94,000 clones, 80% of them seen only once. Sample: peripheral blood. The receptors shown here come from an elderly woman with acute or convalescent COVID-19.

The chain uses TRBV11-2 and TRBJ2-7, with D maybe TRBD2 (6 bases). V was clipped by 5 bases and J by 5 bases, with 16 bases between them. There are 14 residues in the CDR3. CDR1 is SGHAT and CDR2 is FQNNGV in the germline V gene. The CDR3 DNA follows: TGTGCCAGCAGCCCCCAGGGACTCAAACACGAGCAGTACTTC. Amino acids: CASSPQGLKHEQYF.

The rearrangement links TRBV9 to TRBJ2-1; TRBD1 is a possible D gene (6 bases). CDR1 is SGDLS and CDR2 is YYNGEE in the germline V gene. This CDR3 is built from 15 residues. The V gene lost 2 bases and the J gene lost 3 bases, with 12 bases spanning the gap. The DNA of the CDR3 is TGTGCCAGCAGCGTGTGGACAGCTGACTACAATGAGCAGTTCTTC. It translates to CASSVWTADYNEQFF.

The chain uses TRBV6-5 and TRBJ1-1; D ambiguous. Germline lookup yields CDR1 MNHEY and CDR2 SVGAGI. V shed 0 bases and J shed 1 base, with 6 bases lying between them. This CDR3 is 14 amino acids long. In DNA, the CDR3 is TGTGCCAGCAGTTACTCGAGAGCGAACACTGAAGCTTTCTTT. It is translated as CASSYSRANTEAFF.

The chain couples TRBV5-1 to TRBJ2-6; possible D gene TRBD1, 6 bases. Germline V gene sequence: CDR1 SGHRS, CDR2 YFSETQ. V shed 0 bases and J shed 1 base, with 11 bases lying between them. The length of the CDR3 is 17 residues. The CDR3 bases are TGCGCCAGCAGCTTGGCCTTTCAGGGGTCTGGGGCCAACGTCCTGACTTTC. Amino acids: CASSLAFQGSGANVLTF.

The V call is TRBV7-7, the J call TRBJ1-4; TRBD1 matches at 7 bases. CDR3 length equals 15 residues. Losses at the gene ends were 1 base for V and 8 bases for J; bases not matched to a gene: 7. Germline CDR1 and CDR2: SSHAT and FNYEAQ (reference sequence). The CDR3 sequence is CASSLGQGGAEKLFF. CDR3 sequence (DNA): TGTGCCAGCAGCTTAGGCCAGGGGGGTGCCGAAAAACTGTTTTTT.

The CDR3 sequence: CASRDSPRAKNIQYF. Here the CDR3 DNA reads TGTGCCAGCAGGGACAGTCCCAGAGCCAAAAACATTCAGTACTTC. This sequence joins TRBV6-5 and TRBJ2-4, with D maybe TRBD1 (6 bases). The CDR3 extends over 15 amino acids. Deletions cut 6 bases from V and 0 bases from J, with 12 bases between. The V gene's germline CDR1 is MNHEY and CDR2 SVGAGI.